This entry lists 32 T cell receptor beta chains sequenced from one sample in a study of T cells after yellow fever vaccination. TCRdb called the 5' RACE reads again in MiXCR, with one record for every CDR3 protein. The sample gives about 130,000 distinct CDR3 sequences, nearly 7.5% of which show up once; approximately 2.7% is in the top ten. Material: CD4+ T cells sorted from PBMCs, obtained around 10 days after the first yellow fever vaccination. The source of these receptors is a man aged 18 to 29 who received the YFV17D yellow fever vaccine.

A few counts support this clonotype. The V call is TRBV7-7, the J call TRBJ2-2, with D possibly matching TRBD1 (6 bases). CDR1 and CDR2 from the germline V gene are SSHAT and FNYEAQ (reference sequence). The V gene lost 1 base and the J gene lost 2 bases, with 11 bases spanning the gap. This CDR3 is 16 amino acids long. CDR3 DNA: TGTGCCAGCAGCTTAGAAGGCAGGGGTAACACCGGGGAGCTGTTTTTT. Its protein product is CASSLEGRGNTGELFF.

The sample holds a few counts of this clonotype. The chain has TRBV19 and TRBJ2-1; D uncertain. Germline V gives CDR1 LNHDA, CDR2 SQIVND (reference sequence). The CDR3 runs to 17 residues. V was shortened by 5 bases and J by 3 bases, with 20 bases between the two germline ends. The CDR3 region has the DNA TGTGCCAGTAGTGCGCCCCCTGGGCGGTCAAACTACAATGAGCAGTTCTTC. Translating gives CASSAPPGRSNYNEQFF.

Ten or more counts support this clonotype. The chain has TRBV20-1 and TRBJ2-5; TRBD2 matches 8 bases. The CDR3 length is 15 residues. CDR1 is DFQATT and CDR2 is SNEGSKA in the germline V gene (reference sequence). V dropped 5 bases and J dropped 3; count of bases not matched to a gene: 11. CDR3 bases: TGCAGTGCTCAGAAGACTAGCGCGGCTGAAGAGACCCAGTACTTC. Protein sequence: CSAQKTSAAEETQYF.

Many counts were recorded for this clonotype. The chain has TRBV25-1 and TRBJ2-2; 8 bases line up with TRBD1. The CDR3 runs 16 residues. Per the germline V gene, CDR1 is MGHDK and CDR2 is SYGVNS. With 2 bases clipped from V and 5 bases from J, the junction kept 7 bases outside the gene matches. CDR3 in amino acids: CASSEPRGHSTGELFF. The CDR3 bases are TGTGCCAGCAGTGAACCCAGGGGGCATTCGACCGGGGAGCTGTTTTTT.

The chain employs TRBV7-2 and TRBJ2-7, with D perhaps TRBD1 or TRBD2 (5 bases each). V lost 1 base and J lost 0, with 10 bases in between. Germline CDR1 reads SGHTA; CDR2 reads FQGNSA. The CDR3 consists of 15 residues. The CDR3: CASSLDSGRSYEQYV. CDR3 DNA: TGTGCCAGCAGCTTAGATTCGGGGCGCTCCTACGAGCAGTACGTC.

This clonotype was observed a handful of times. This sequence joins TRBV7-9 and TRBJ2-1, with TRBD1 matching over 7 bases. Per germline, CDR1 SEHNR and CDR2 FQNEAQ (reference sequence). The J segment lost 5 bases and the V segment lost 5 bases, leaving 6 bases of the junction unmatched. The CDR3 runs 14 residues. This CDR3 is CASSIRTGDNEQFF. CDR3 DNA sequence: TGTGCCAGCAGCATCCGGACAGGAGACAATGAGCAGTTCTTC. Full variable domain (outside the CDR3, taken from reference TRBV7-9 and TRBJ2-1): DTGVSQNPRHKITKRGQNVTFRCDPISEHNRLYWYRQTLGQGPEFLTYFQNEAQLEKSRLLSDRFSAERPKGSFSTLEIQRTEQGDSAMYLCASSIRTGDNEQFFGPGTRLTVL.

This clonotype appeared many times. The CDR3 sequence: CASSSPDRHETQYF. In DNA form, the CDR3 reads TGTGCCAGCAGCTCCCCGGACAGGCATGAGACCCAGTACTTC. The chain joins TRBV28 to TRBJ2-5, with TRBD1 matching 7 bases. This CDR3 comprises 14 residues. CDR1 and CDR2 (germline): MDHEN, SYDVKM. The V gene end was trimmed by 6 bases and the J gene end by 5 bases; junction bases not matched to a gene: 9.

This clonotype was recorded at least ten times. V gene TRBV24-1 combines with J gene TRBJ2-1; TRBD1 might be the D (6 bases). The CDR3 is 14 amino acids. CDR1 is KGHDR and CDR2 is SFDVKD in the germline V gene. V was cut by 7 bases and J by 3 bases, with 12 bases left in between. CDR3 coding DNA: TGTGCCACCAGAGGGGGTCTATTCTACAATGAGCAGTTCTTC. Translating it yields CATRGGLFYNEQFF.

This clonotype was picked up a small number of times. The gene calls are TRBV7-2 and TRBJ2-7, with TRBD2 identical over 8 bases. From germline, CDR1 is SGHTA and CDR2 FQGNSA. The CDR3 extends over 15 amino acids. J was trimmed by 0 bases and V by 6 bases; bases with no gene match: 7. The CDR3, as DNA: TGTGCCAGCAGACCCGGGGGGGGCGGCTCCTACGAGCAGTACTTC. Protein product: CASRPGGGGSYEQYF.

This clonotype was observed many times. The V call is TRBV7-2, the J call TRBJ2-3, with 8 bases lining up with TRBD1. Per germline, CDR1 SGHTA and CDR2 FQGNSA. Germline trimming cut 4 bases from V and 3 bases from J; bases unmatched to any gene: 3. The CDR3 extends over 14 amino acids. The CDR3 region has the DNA TGTGCCAGCAGCTATAGACAGGGGACAGATACGCAGTATTTT. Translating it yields CASSYRQGTDTQYF. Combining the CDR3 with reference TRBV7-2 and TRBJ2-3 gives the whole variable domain GAGVSQSPSNKVTEKGKDVELRCDPISGHTALYWYRQSLGQGLEFLIYFQGNSAPDKSGLPSDRFSAERTGGSVSTLTIQRTQQEDSAVYLCASSYRQGTDTQYFGPGTRLTVL.

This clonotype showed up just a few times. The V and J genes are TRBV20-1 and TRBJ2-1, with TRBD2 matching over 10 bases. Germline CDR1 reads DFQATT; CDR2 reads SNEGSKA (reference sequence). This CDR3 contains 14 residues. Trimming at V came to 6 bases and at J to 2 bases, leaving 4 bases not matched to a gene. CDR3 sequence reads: CSASGGDAYNEQFF. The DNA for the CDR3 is TGCAGTGCGAGCGGGGGGGACGCCTACAATGAGCAGTTCTTC.

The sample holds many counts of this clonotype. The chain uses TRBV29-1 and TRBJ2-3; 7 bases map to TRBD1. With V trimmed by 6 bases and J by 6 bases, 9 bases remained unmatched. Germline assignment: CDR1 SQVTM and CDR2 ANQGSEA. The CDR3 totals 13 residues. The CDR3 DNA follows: TGCAGCGTAGGACCGACGACAGGGGATACGCAGTATTTT. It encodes CSVGPTTGDTQYF.

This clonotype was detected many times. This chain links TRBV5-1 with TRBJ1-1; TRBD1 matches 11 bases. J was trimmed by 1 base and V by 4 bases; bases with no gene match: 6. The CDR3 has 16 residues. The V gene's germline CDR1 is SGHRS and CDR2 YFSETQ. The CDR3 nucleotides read TGCGCCAGCAGCAGAGGACAGGGGGCGGGGAACACTGAAGCTTTCTTT. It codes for CASSRGQGAGNTEAFF.

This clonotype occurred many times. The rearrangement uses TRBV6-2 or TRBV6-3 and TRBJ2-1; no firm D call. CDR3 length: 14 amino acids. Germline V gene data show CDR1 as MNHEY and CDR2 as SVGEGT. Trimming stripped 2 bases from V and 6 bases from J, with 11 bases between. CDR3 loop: CASSYGWGGNEQFF. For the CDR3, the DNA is TGTGCCAGCAGTTACGGTTGGGGTGGCAATGAGCAGTTCTTC.

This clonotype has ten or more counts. In DNA form, the CDR3 reads TGCAGTGCTACGATTACTAGTAACTGGGCGGATACGCAGTATTTT. This sequence encodes CSATITSNWADTQYF. This chain uses TRBV20-1 with TRBJ2-3; a weak D match, TRBD2 (5 bases). The germline CDR1 and CDR2 sequences are DFQATT and SNEGSKA (reference sequence). The CDR3 contains 15 residues. Trimming removed 4 bases from V and 6 bases from J, with 20 bases in between.

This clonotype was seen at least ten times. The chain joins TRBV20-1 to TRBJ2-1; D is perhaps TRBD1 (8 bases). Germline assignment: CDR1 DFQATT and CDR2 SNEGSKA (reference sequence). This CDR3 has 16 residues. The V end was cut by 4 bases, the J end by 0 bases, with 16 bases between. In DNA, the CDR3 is TGCAGTGCTATTCACAGGGGGGGTAGCTCCTACAATGAGCAGTTCTTC. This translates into CSAIHRGGSSYNEQFF.

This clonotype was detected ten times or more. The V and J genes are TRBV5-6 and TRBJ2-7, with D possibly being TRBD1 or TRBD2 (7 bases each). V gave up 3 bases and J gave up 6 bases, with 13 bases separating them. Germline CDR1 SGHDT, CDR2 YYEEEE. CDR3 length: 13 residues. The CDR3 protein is CASSSQGRGEQYF. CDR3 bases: TGTGCCAGCAGCTCACAGGGGAGGGGCGAGCAGTACTTC.

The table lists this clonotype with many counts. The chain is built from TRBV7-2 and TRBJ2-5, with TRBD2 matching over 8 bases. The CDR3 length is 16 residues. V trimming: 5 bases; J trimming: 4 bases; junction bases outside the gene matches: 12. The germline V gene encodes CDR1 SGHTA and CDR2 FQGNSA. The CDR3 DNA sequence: TGTGCCAGCAGCATAAACCGAGCGGGGGAAGGAGAGACCCAGTACTTC. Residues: CASSINRAGEGETQYF.

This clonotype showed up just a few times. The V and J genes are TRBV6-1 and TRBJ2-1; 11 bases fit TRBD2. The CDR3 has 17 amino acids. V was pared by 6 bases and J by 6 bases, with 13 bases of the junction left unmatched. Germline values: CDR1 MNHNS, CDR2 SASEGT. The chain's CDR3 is CASSQLAGAHLGNEQFF. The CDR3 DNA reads TGTGCCAGCAGCCAACTAGCGGGGGCTCACTTAGGCAATGAGCAGTTCTTC.

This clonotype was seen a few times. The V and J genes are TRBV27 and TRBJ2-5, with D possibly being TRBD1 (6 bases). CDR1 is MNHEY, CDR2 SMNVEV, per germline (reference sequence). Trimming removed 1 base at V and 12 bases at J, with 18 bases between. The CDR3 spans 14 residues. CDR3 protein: CASSLLEPRGQKYF. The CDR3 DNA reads TGTGCCAGCAGTTTATTAGAGCCCAGGGGCCAGAAGTACTTC.

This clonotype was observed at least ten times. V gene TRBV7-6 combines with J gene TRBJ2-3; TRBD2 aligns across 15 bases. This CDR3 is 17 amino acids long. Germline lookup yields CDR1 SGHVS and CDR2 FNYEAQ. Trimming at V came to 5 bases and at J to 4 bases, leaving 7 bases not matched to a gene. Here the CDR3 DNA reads TGTGCCAGCAGCCGTGGACTAGCGGGGGGGCCGGCAGATACGCAGTATTTT. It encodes CASSRGLAGGPADTQYF.

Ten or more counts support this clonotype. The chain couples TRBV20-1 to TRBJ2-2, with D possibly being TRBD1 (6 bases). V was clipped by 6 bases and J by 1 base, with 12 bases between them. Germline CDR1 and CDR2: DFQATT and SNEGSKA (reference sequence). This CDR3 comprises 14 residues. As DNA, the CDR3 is TGCAGTGCGGTGGGCAGGGGGAACACCGGGGAGCTGTTTTTT. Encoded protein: CSAVGRGNTGELFF.

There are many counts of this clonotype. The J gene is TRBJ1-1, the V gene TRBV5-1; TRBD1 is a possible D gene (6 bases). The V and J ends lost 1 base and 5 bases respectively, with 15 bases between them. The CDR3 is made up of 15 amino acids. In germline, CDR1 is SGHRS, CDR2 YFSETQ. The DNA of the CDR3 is TGCGCCAGCAGCTTGTTTGGGGGCGCGGGGACTGAAGCTTTCTTT. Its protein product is CASSLFGGAGTEAFF.

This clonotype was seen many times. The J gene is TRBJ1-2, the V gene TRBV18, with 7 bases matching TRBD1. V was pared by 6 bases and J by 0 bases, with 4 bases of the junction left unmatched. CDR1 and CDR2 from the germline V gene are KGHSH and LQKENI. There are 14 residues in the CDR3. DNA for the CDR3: TGTGCCAGCTCCTGGACAGGAACTAACTATGGCTACACCTTC. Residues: CASSWTGTNYGYTF.

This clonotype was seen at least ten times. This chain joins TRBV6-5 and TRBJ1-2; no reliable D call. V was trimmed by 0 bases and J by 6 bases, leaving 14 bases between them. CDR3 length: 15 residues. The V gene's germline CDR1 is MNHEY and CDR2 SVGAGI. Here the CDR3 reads CASSYSHPGSDGYTF. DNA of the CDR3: TGTGCCAGCAGTTACTCTCATCCAGGCAGCGATGGCTACACCTTC.

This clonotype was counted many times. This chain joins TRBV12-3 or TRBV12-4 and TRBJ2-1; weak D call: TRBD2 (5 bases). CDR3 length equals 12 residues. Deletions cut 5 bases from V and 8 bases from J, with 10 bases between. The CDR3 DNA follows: TGTGCCAGCAGTCGCGTGAGGGATGAGCAGTTCTTC. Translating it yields CASSRVRDEQFF.

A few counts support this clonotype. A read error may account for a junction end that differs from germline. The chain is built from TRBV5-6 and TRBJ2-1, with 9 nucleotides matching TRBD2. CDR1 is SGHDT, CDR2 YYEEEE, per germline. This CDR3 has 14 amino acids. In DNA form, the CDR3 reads TGTGCCAGCAGCTTGGGACTAGCGGCCTCCAAGCAGTTCTTT. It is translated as CASSLGLAASKQFF. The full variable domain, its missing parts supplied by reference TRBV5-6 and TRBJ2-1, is DAGVTQSPTHLIKTRGQQVTLRCSPKSGHDTVSWYQQALGQGPQFIFQYYEEEERQRGNFPDRFSGHQFPNYSSELNVNALLLGDSALYLCASSLGLAASKQFFGPGTRLTVL.

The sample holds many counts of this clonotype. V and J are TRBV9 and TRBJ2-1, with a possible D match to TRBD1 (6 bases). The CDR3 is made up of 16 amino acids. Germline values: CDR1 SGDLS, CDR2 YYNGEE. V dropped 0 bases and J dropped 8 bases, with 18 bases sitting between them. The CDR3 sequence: CASSVGPGQGRDEQFF. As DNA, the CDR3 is TGTGCCAGCAGCGTAGGGCCCGGCCAGGGGCGAGATGAGCAGTTCTTC.

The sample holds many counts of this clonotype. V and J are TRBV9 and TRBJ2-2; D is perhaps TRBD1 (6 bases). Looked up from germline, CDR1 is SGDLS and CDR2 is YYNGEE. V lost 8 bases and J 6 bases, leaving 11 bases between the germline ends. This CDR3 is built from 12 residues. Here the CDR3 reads CASSQGSGELFF. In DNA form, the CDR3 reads TGTGCCAGTAGCCAGGGGTCCGGGGAGCTGTTTTTT.

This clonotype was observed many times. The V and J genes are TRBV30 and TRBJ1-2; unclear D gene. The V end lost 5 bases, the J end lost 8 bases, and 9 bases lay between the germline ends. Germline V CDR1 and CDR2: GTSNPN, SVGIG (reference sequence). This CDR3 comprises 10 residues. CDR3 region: CAWGIMGYTF. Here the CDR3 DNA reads TGTGCCTGGGGCATCATGGGCTACACCTTC.

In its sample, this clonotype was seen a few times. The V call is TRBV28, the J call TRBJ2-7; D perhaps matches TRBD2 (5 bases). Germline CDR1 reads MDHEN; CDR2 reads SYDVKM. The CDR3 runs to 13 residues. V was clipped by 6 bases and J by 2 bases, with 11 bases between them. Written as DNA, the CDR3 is TGTGCCAGCAGCCTCGGGATACCCTACGAGCAGTACGTC. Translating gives CASSLGIPYEQYV.

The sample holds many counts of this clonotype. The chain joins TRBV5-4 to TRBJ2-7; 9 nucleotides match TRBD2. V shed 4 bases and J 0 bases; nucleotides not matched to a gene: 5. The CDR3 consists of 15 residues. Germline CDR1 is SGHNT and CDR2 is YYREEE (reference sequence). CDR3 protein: CASSAAGGLSYEQYF. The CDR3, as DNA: TGTGCCAGCAGCGCAGCGGGGGGTCTCTCCTACGAGCAGTACTTC.